This T cell receptor beta chain was sequenced for a study of identifying expanded T cells in peripheral blood. Here immunoSEQ multiplex PCR was the method, and the copy in TCRdb shows in-frame clones only, minus some. The sample includes approximately 140,000 clones, approximately 86% of them seen just once. Broader study findings: Differentially abundant clones: about 1.2 between replicates, 15 to 17 at around 14 days, less than 25 at four.

Collection occurred without any documented infections or immune events in donors. This CDR3 contains 16 residues. CDR1 and CDR2 from the germline V gene are MNHEY and SVGAGI. V dropped 2 bases and J dropped 4 bases, with 14 bases sitting between them. Points on this clone: Its matching antigen is unknown.

The specimen sequenced was blood. This clonotype originated in a person aged 18 to 69 in good health. This rearrangement joins TRBV6-5 to TRBJ1-4, with D unclear. For the CDR3, the DNA is TGTGCCAGCAGTTACGTCCCACGGCCAGTTAATGAAAAACTGTTTTTT. Protein sequence: CASSYVPRPVNEKLFF.